This TCR beta chain was sequenced for a study of metastatic and nonmetastatic thyroid tumors. Turning to the study itself: The study looked at repertoires side by side in blood and in tumor or nodule tissue from malignant and benign thyroid patients.

Germline assignment: CDR1 SGHRS and CDR2 YFSETQ. Trimming left V 0 bases short and J 0 bases short, with 13 bases between. The CDR3 has 18 residues. This clone showed up many times. Its antigen is not known. All patients were untreated before thyroid surgery. Study results and caveats: According to reports, the diversity of TCR beta was significantly higher in malignant thyroid tumors than in benign nodules, and this held in both blood and tumor samples.

Original data processing: A classifier of distant metastasis in papillary thyroid cancer was built from CDR3 differences (across clinicopathological groups). With MiXCR, TCRdb reprocessed the PCR reads. TCRdb's processing, not the authors', yielded these V and J calls. Here the sample spans over 30,000 clones, 7.4% being singletons. Sequencing used blood. The clonotype comes from a female donor with papillary thyroid cancer or a benign thyroid nodule (not recorded which). Some clones in this sample may be carry-over from other donors' samples. The chain employs TRBV5-1 and TRBJ1-6, with a weak D call TRBD1 (5 bases). The CDR3 bases are TGCGCCAGCAGCTTGGTGCGGGGCGATGTCTCCTATAATTCACCCCTCCACTTT. It encodes CASSLVRGDVSYNSPLHF. Full variable domain (outside the CDR3, taken from reference TRBV5-1 and TRBJ1-6): KAGVTQTPRYLIKTRGQQVTLSCSPISGHRSVSWYQQTPGQGLQFLFEYFSETQRNKGNFPGRFSGRQFSNSRSEMNVSTLELGDSALYLCASSLVRGDVSYNSPLHFGNGTRLTVT.